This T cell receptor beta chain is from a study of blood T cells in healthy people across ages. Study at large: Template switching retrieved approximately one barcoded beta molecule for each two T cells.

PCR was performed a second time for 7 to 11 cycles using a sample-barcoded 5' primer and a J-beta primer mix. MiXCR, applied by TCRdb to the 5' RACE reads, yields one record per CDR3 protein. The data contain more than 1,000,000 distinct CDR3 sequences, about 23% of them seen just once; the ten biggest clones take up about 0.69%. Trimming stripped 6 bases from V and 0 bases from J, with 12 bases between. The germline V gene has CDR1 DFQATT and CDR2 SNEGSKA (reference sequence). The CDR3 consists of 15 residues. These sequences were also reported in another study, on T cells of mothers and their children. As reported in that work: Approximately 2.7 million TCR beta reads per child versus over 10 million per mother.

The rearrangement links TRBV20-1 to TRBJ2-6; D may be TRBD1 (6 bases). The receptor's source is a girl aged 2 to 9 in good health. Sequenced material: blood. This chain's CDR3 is CSATQGFSGANVLTF. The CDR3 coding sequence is TGCAGTGCAACACAGGGCTTCTCTGGGGCCAACGTCCTGACTTTC.